This is a list of T cell receptor beta chains from one sample in a study of response to subunit inactivated influenza vaccine. Each CDR3 protein gets one entry after TCRdb re-called the RT-PCR reads with MiXCR. The sample shows more than 450,000 distinct CDR3 sequences, about 10% of them seen only once. The source material was PBMCs from blood, sampled on the day of vaccination. Source of these receptors: a middle-aged man who received an inactivated influenza vaccine. Each CDR3 is given with its conserved first and last residue. A D gene is named only where the DNA matches it firmly. Rows may omit the clone size; those that give it use once, few, many or a size class.

J gene,D gene,clone size,V gene,CDR3 protein,CDR3 DNA
TRBJ2-5,.,.,TRBV11-2,CASSSNLRNRPEDETQYF,TGTGCCAGCAGCTCCAATCTCCGTAACAGGCCCGAGGACGAGACCCAGTACTTC
TRBJ2-5,TRBD2,.,TRBV2,CASSDGAGGETQYF,TGTGCCAGCAGTGATGGAGCGGGGGGGGAGACCCAGTACTTC
TRBJ2-3,.,many,TRBV29-1,CSVDHGKLASTDTQYF,TGCAGCGTTGACCATGGGAAGCTAGCGAGCACAGATACGCAGTATTTT
TRBJ2-5,.,.,TRBV6-1,CASSPGTFGQETQYF,TGTGCCAGCAGCCCAGGGACCTTCGGACAAGAGACCCAGTACTTC
TRBJ2-5,.,few,TRBV10-3,CAIGGGETQYF,TGTGCCATCGGGGGCGGAGAGACCCAGTACTTC
TRBJ2-7,.,few,TRBV19,CAKSRNEQYF,TGTGCCAAAAGCAGGAACGAGCAGTACTTC
TRBJ2-5,.,.,TRBV4-3,CASSQDSWGGETQYF,TGCGCCAGCAGCCAAGATAGTTGGGGTGGCGAGACCCAGTACTTC
TRBJ2-5,TRBD2,.,TRBV5-1,CASSSTSGREETQYF,TGCGCCAGCAGCTCGACTAGCGGGAGAGAAGAGACCCAGTACTTC
TRBJ2-5,.,many,TRBV7-2,CASSISGLRDKETQYF,TGTGCCAGCAGCATCTCGGGCCTGAGAGACAAAGAGACCCAGTACTTC
TRBJ1-4,.,.,TRBV5-1,CASRDRRTNEKLFF,TGCGCCAGCAGAGACAGGAGAACTAATGAAAAACTGTTTTTT
TRBJ2-2,TRBD1,few,TRBV19,CASSLWDRANTGELFF,TGTGCCAGTAGTCTTTGGGACAGGGCGAACACCGGGGAGCTGTTTTTT
TRBJ1-1,.,.,TRBV5-1,CASTILGGNTEAFF,TGCGCCAGCACCATCCTCGGGGGGAACACTGAAGCTTTCTTT
TRBJ1-1,.,many,TRBV15,CATSRETGEAFF,TGTGCCACCAGCAGAGAGACAGGTGAAGCTTTCTTT
TRBJ2-7,TRBD2,.,TRBV15,CATVPASKREGDEQYF,TGTGCCACTGTCCCGGCTAGTAAGCGGGAGGGCGACGAGCAGTACTTC
TRBJ2-2,.,few,TRBV7-2,CASSPVPLGELFF,TGTGCCAGCAGCCCAGTCCCCCTCGGGGAGCTGTTTTTT
TRBJ2-7,.,few,TRBV12-3/TRBV12-4,CASRTGVFYEQYF,TGTGCCAGCAGGACAGGAGTATTCTACGAGCAGTACTTC
TRBJ1-2,.,.,TRBV29-1,CSAGAGGPDYGYTF,TGCAGCGCTGGGGCTGGGGGTCCGGACTATGGCTACACCTTC
TRBJ2-3,TRBD1,.,TRBV5-1,CASRSMTGTDTQYF,TGCGCCAGCAGATCTATGACAGGGACAGATACGCAGTATTTT
TRBJ2-1,TRBD1,.,TRBV15,CATSRSRGTGNEQFF,TGTGCCACCAGCAGGTCCAGGGGGACGGGGAATGAGCAGTTCTTC
TRBJ1-1,TRBD1,many,TRBV11-1,CASSADRGGAEAFF,TGTGCCAGCAGCGCGGACAGGGGTGGCGCTGAAGCTTTCTTT
TRBJ1-3,.,many,TRBV12-3/TRBV12-4,CASSFNSDNSGNTIYF,TGTGCCAGCAGTTTCAACTCTGACAACTCTGGAAACACCATATATTTT
TRBJ1-1,TRBD1,.,TRBV27,CASSPEQGGGVNTEAFF,TGTGCCAGCAGTCCTGAACAGGGGGGAGGTGTGAACACTGAAGCTTTCTTT
TRBJ2-2,.,.,TRBV7-2,CASSLAQVGELFF,TGTGCCAGCAGCTTAGCCCAGGTGGGGGAGCTGTTTTTT
TRBJ1-2,.,few,TRBV4-3,CASSQEYRVPNYGYTF,TGCGCCAGCAGCCAAGAATACAGGGTCCCCAACTATGGCTACACCTTC
TRBJ1-1,.,many,TRBV20-1,CSARDHDEAFF,TGCAGTGCCAGAGACCACGATGAAGCTTTCTTT
TRBJ1-1,.,.,TRBV20-1,CSARDRREQGAFF,TGCAGTGCTAGAGATCGGCGGGAACAGGGAGCTTTCTTT
TRBJ2-3,TRBD2,.,TRBV20-1,CSAWSLAGTTDTQYF,TGCAGTGCTTGGTCTTTAGCGGGAACCACAGATACGCAGTATTTT
TRBJ2-3,TRBD2,.,TRBV29-1,CSVGEGRGTDTQYF,TGCAGCGTTGGGGAGGGCAGGGGCACAGATACGCAGTATTTT
TRBJ1-6,.,.,TRBV7-2,CASSPVIFSPLHF,TGTGCCAGCAGCCCAGTAATCTTTTCACCCCTCCACTTT
TRBJ2-7,TRBD1,few,TRBV6-2/TRBV6-3,CASRGQGSSEQYF,TGTGCCAGCCGGGGACAGGGGTCATCCGAGCAGTACTTC
TRBJ2-7,.,.,TRBV5-1,CASSLISGGEQYF,TGCGCCAGCAGCTTGATAAGTGGAGGCGAGCAGTACTTC